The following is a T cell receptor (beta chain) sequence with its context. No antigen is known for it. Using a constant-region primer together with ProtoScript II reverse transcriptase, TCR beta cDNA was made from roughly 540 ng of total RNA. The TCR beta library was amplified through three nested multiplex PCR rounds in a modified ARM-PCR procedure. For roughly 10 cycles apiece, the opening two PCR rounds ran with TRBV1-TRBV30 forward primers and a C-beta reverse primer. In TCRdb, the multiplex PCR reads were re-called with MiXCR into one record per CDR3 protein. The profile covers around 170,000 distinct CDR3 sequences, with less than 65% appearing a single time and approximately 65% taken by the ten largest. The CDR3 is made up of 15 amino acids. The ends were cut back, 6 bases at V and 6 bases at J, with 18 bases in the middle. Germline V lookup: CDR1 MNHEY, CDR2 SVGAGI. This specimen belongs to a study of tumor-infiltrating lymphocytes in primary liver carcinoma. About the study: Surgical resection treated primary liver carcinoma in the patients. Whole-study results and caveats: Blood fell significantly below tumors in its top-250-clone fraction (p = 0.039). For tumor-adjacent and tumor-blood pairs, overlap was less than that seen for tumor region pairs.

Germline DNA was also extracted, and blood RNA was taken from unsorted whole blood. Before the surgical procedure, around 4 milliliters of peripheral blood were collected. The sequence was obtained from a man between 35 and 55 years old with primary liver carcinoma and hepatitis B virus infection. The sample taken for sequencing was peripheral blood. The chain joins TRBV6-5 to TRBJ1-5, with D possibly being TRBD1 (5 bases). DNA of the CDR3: TGTGCCAGCAGCGACCGAGGGGTAATTGGTCAGCCCCAGCATTTT. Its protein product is CASSDRGVIGQPQHF.